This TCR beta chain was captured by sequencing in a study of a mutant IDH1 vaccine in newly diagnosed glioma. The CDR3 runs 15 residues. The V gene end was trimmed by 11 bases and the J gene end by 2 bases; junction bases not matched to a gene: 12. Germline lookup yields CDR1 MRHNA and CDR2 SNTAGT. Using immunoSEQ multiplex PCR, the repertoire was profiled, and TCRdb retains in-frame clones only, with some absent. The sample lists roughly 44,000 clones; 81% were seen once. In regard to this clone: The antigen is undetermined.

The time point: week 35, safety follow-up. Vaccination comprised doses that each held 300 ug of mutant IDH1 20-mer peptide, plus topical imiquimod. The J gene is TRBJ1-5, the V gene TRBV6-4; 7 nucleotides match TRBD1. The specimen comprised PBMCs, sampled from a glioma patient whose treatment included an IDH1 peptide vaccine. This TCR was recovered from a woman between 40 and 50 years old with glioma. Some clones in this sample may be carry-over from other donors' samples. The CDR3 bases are TGTGCCCCAGGGGGGGGGAGGCATTGCAATCAGCCCCAGCATTTT. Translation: CAPGGGRHCNQPQHF.